The rows below give T cell receptor beta chains drawn from one sample of a study of cytotoxic CD8 clonotypes in ibrutinib-treated CLL. Generated by immunoSEQ multiplex PCR, the TCRdb table keeps only in-frame clones and is missing some. Of 40,000 or so clones listed, over 45% are singletons. The material was PBMCs, obtained before ibrutinib treatment. The receptors were gathered from a human donor with chronic lymphocytic leukemia. CDR3s include the opening cysteine and the closing phenylalanine or tryptophan. The D gene is left open where the match is weak. Not every row has a clone size; where given, it reads once, few, many or a size class.

TRBV29-1,.,TRBJ1-1,TRBD1,CSVHPRQGDTEAFF,TGCAGCGTCCACCCTCGACAGGGGGACACTGAAGCTTTCTTT
TRBV6-6,.,TRBJ2-3,.,CASSYAQGATDTQYF,TGTGCCAGCAGTTACGCTCAGGGTGCCACAGATACGCAGTATTTT
TRBV6-5,.,TRBJ1-2,TRBD1,CASTKGQGSDGYTF,TGTGCCAGCACCAAGGGACAGGGTAGTGATGGCTACACTTTC
TRBV10-3,.,TRBJ2-3,TRBD2,CAISESKGLAETDTQYF,TGTGCCATCAGTGAGTCTAAGGGACTAGCGGAGACAGATACGCAGTATTTT
TRBV11-2,once,TRBJ1-6,TRBD1,CASSTTLGQLYNSPLHF,TGTGCCAGCAGCACCACCCTGGGACAGCTCTATAATTCACCCCTCCACTTT
TRBV4-2,.,TRBJ1-5,.,CASSQDRWAGNQPQHF,TGTGCCAGCAGCCAAGATCGTTGGGCGGGCAATCAGCCCCAGCATTTT
TRBV10-3,few,TRBJ2-2,.,CAAQSGANTGELFF,TGTGCCGCCCAGTCGGGGGCTAACACCGGGGAGCTGTTTTTT
TRBV2,.,TRBJ1-4,.,CASVDFEKLFF,TGTGCCAGCGTGGATTTTGAAAAACTGTTTTTT
TRBV5-6,few,TRBJ2-7,.,CASVYGVTGYEQYF,TGTGCCAGCGTATACGGGGTAACGGGGTACGAGCAGTACTTC
TRBV29-1,once,TRBJ1-5,.,CSVDSRQGNQPQHF,TGCAGCGTTGACTCCCGTCAGGGCAATCAGCCCCAGCATTTT
TRBV7-9,.,TRBJ2-1,TRBD1,CASSGGQGAVNEQFF,TGTGCCAGCAGCGGCGGGCAGGGGGCGGTGAATGAGCAGTTCTTC
TRBV19,few,TRBJ1-1,.,CASSIQGAHTEAFF,TGTGCCAGTAGTATCCAGGGAGCCCACACTGAAGCTTTCTTT
TRBV12-5,.,TRBJ2-3,TRBD1,CASGRDSHTDTQYF,TGTGCTAGTGGCCGGGACAGTCACACAGATACGCAGTATTTT
TRBV5-5,.,TRBJ1-6,TRBD1,CASSLGQFEWSPLHF,TGTGCCAGCAGCCTGGGACAGTTCGAGTGGTCACCCCTCCACTTT
TRBV7-3,.,TRBJ2-7,.,CASSLMDGPYEQYF,TGTGCCAGCAGCTTAATGGACGGCCCCTACGAGCAGTACTTC
TRBV5-6,few,TRBJ1-3,.,CASSPGHLVNTIYF,TGTGCCAGCAGCCCTGGACACCTAGTAAACACCATATATTTT
TRBV19,.,TRBJ1-1,.,CASSMSRGGTEAFF,TGTGCCAGTAGTATGAGCAGGGGCGGAACTGAAGCTTTCTTT
TRBV10-2,.,TRBJ2-7,TRBD2,CASSDRLAGLPYEQYF,TGCGCCAGCAGTGATAGACTAGCGGGTCTCCCCTACGAGCAGTACTTC
TRBV18,.,TRBJ1-1,TRBD1,CASSPSPGTANTEAFF,TGTGCCAGCTCACCAAGTCCCGGGACAGCGAACACTGAAGCTTTCTTT
TRBV18,.,TRBJ1-1,.,CASSLGSVKYTEAFF,TGTGCCAGCTCACTAGGGAGCGTAAAGTACACTGAAGCTTTCTTT
TRBV4-1,.,TRBJ1-1,.,CASSQELFKGGEAFF,TGCGCCAGCAGCCAAGAGTTATTCAAGGGCGGGGAAGCTTTCTTT
TRBV6-5,.,TRBJ2-3,.,CASSYSGGPTDTQYF,TGTGCCAGCAGTTACTCGGGGGGGCCTACAGATACGCAGTATTTT
TRBV6-5,.,TRBJ2-7,TRBD1,CASSSRGQGHYEQYF,TGTGCCAGCAGTTCCCGGGGACAGGGGCACTACGAGCAGTACTTC
TRBV30,.,TRBJ1-1,.,CAWKLVGPLAFF,TGTGCCTGGAAGTTAGTCGGCCCGCTCGCTTTCTTT
TRBV27,few,TRBJ2-1,TRBD1,CASSYWTGLSYNEQFF,TGTGCCAGCAGTTACTGGACAGGACTCTCCTACAATGAGCAGTTCTTC
TRBV6-5,medium-sized,TRBJ1-2,TRBD1,CASSYIRQGADGYTF,TGTGCCAGCAGTTATATAAGACAGGGGGCGGATGGCTACACCTTC
TRBV7-6,few,TRBJ2-1,.,CASSLDRVDNEQFF,TGTGCCAGCAGCTTAGACAGGGTAGACAATGAGCAGTTCTTC
TRBV10-3,.,TRBJ2-7,.,CAISESLEGSYEQYF,TGTGCCATCAGTGAGTCGTTAGAGGGTTCCTACGAGCAGTACTTC
TRBV7-3,.,TRBJ2-3,.,CASSLQGFTDTQYF,TGTGCCAGCAGCTTACAGGGTTTCACAGATACGCAGTATTTT
TRBV19,few,TRBJ2-2,.,CASSRGANTGELFF,TGTGCCAGTAGCAGGGGCGCGAACACCGGGGAGCTGTTTTTT
TRBV27,once,TRBJ1-3,.,CASSSRFGRGGNTIYF,TGTGCCAGCAGTTCCCGGTTTGGCAGGGGTGGAAACACCATATATTTT
TRBV27,.,TRBJ2-7,TRBD1,CASSTPGQGKREQYF,TGTGCCAGCAGTACACCGGGACAGGGGAAACGCGAGCAGTACTTC
TRBV6-5,.,TRBJ1-4,TRBD1,CASSRQGANEKLFF,TGTGCCAGCAGTCGACAGGGGGCTAATGAAAAACTGTTTTTT
TRBV28,.,TRBJ2-3,.,CASSLSSDTQYF,TGTGCCAGCAGTTTAAGCTCAGATACGCAGTATTTT
TRBV10-3,.,TRBJ2-2,TRBD1,CATGPDRGTGELFF,TGTGCCACCGGGCCCGACAGGGGCACCGGGGAGCTGTTTTTT
TRBV7-9,few,TRBJ2-7,.,CASSSRPQGGYEQYF,TGTGCCAGCAGCTCCCGCCCTCAGGGTGGCTACGAGCAGTACTTC
TRBV7-8,.,TRBJ1-2,.,CASSSAGVGLSLYTF,TGTGCCAGCAGCTCCGCCGGGGTGGGACTGAGTCTCTACACCTTC
TRBV18,.,TRBJ2-7,.,CASSPAGGDYEQYF,TGTGCCAGCTCACCAGCAGGGGGGGACTACGAGCAGTACTTC
TRBV29-1,.,TRBJ2-7,TRBD2,CSVATLAGGYEQYF,TGCAGTGTCGCAACCTTAGCGGGGGGTTACGAGCAGTACTTC
TRBV6-4,few,TRBJ2-2,.,CASSPSMGGELFF,TGTGCCAGCAGTCCGTCGATGGGCGGGGAGCTGTTTTTT
TRBV6-6,.,TRBJ1-5,.,CASRPRTDQSNQPQHF,TGTGCCAGCAGGCCACGGACAGACCAGAGCAATCAGCCCCAGCATTTT
TRBV10-2,few,TRBJ2-7,.,CATEVVFPYEQYF,TGCGCCACCGAGGTGGTATTCCCCTACGAGCAGTACTTC
TRBV5-1,.,TRBJ2-7,TRBD1,CASSWGTGASYEQYF,TGCGCCAGCAGCTGGGGGACAGGGGCCTCCTACGAGCAGTACTTC
TRBV11-2,few,TRBJ1-2,.,CASRPSAGDYTF,TGTGCCAGCAGGCCGTCGGCAGGGGACTACACCTTC
TRBV2,.,TRBJ2-6,.,CAVTRGAGANVLTF,TGTGCCGTAACTAGGGGGGCTGGGGCCAACGTCCTGACTTTC
TRBV5-1,.,TRBJ1-2,.,CASSPSTRNGYTF,TGCGCCAGCAGCCCCTCCACGCGGAATGGCTACACCTTC
TRBV7-7,.,TRBJ2-3,.,CASSPSTDTQYF,TGTGCTAGCAGCCCTAGCACAGATACGCAGTATTTT
TRBV4-1,.,TRBJ2-2,.,CASSQIRDLNTGELFF,TGCGCCAGCAGCCAAATCAGGGACCTGAACACCGGGGAGCTGTTTTTT
TRBV6-6,few,TRBJ2-1,TRBD1,CASSARQGSYNEQFF,TGTGCCAGCAGTGCCCGACAGGGCTCCTACAATGAGCAGTTCTTC
TRBV10-3,.,TRBJ1-2,TRBD1,CAISDNTIDRGKGYTF,TGTGCCATCAGTGACAATACCATCGACAGGGGGAAAGGCTACACCTTC
TRBV18,.,TRBJ2-1,TRBD1,CASSRPQGAQFF,TGTGCCAGCTCACGGCCACAGGGGGCCCAGTTCTTC
TRBV2,few,TRBJ2-2,TRBD2,CASSVGTSTGELFF,TGTGCCAGCAGTGTGGGGACTAGCACCGGGGAGCTGTTTTTT
TRBV4-2,.,TRBJ2-1,TRBD2,CASSQDSAGDNEQFF,TGTGCCAGCAGCCAAGATTCCGCGGGGGACAATGAGCAGTTCTTC
TRBV18,few,TRBJ1-5,TRBD1,CASSSRDRGTQPQHF,TGTGCCAGCTCAAGCCGGGACAGGGGTACTCAGCCCCAGCATTTT
TRBV28,.,TRBJ1-5,TRBD1,CASSAGTADSGNQPQHF,TGTGCCAGCAGTGCCGGGACAGCTGATTCTGGCAATCAGCCCCAGCATTTT